What follows are 21 T cell receptor beta chains derived from one specimen sequenced in a study of T cell responses to AZD1222 COVID-19 vaccine (dated by TCRdb to the early 2020s). Libraries were constructed by the immunoSEQ multiplex PCR assay. Sourced from immuneACCESS, this table was stored by TCRdb with only in-frame sequences that have V and J called. A share of the clones is absent; for the studies checked, an unresolved V gene accounts for under half, and the remainder has no known explanation. This sample comprises about 67,000 clones, around 84% of them detected only once. The leading ten clones occupy 21% of the sample. The label giving this sample's time point can be read as: baseline before first vaccination. The source was peripheral blood, collected on day 0 of AZD1222 vaccination. All receptors derive from an adult in good health.

The rearrangement uses TRBV5-1 and TRBJ2-7, with 7 positions matching TRBD1. Germline values: CDR1 SGHRS, CDR2 YFSETQ. This CDR3 is 17 amino acids long. J gave up 9 bases and V 4 bases, and 22 bases lay outside the gene matches. This CDR3 is CASSLRGTERGEGGQYF. The CDR3 DNA is TGCGCCAGCAGCCTGAGGGGGACAGAGAGAGGAGAAGGTGGGCAGTACTTC.

This chain joins TRBV9 and TRBJ2-2; D remains ambiguous. The CDR3 covers 15 residues. Germline CDR1 and CDR2: SGDLS and YYNGEE. Trimming cost V 2 bases and J 4 bases, with 12 bases left between them. CDR3 sequence reads: CASSVAGDFTGELFF. The CDR3 coding sequence is TGTGCCAGCAGCGTGGCAGGCGACTTCACCGGGGAGCTGTTTTTT.

The CDR3 DNA sequence: TGCGCCAGCAGCTTGAGTGGCCAGAATAGAAACACCATATATTTT. Residues: CASSLSGQNRNTIYF. V and J are TRBV5-1 and TRBJ1-3; D remains unclear. This CDR3 is 15 amino acids long. V lost 1 base and J lost 5, with 13 bases in between. Germline CDR1 SGHRS, CDR2 YFSETQ.

To note about this clone: At the DNA level, this CDR3 is encoded by other sequences in the same sample as well. The chain has TRBV9 and TRBJ1-2; D gene unclear. Germline V gene lookup returns CDR1 SGDLS and CDR2 YYNGEE. This CDR3 has 12 residues. Trimming shortened V by 4 bases and J by 2 bases, and 6 bases separated the two germline ends. CDR3 sequence: CASSLSNYGYTF. CDR3 nucleotides: TGTGCCAGCAGCTTGTCAAACTATGGCTACACCTTC. Looking up the rest from reference TRBV9 and TRBJ1-2 gives the full variable domain: DSGVTQTPKHLITATGQRVTLRCSPRSGDLSVYWYQQSLDQGLQFLIQYYNGEERAKGNILERFSAQQFPDLHSELNLSSLELGDSALYFCASSLSNYGYTFGSGTRLTVV.

The chain carries TRBV6-5 and TRBJ1-3, with 7 bases that match TRBD1. V lost 6 bases and J lost 4; bases outside the gene matches: 6. Per the germline V gene, CDR1 is MNHEY and CDR2 is SVGAGI. The length of the CDR3 is 14 residues. This chain's CDR3 is CASSDRVGGNTIYF. DNA of the CDR3: TGTGCCAGCAGCGACAGGGTAGGCGGAAACACCATATATTTT.

V and J are TRBV7-2 and TRBJ2-7, with 10 bases identical to TRBD1. The V segment lost 5 bases and the J segment 0 bases; nucleotides outside the gene matches: 13. CDR1 and CDR2 from the germline V gene are SGHTA and FQGNSA. The CDR3 runs 18 residues. The CDR3: CASSPAGTGVPNSYEQYF. Written as DNA, the CDR3 is TGTGCCAGCAGCCCCGCCGGGACAGGGGTCCCTAACTCCTACGAGCAGTACTTC.

The rearrangement links TRBV18 to TRBJ2-7; D perhaps matches TRBD1 (5 bases). Germline V gives CDR1 KGHSH, CDR2 LQKENI. The CDR3 is 13 amino acids. Trimming left V 3 bases short and J 5 bases short, with 11 bases between. CDR3 region: CASSPVTGNEQYF. DNA of the CDR3: TGTGCCAGCTCACCCGTCACAGGAAACGAGCAGTACTTC. Full variable domain (rest looked up from reference TRBV18 and TRBJ2-7): NAGVMQNPRHLVRRRGQEARLRCSPMKGHSHVYWYRQLPEEGLKFMVYLQKENIIDESGMPKERFSAEFPKEGPSILRIQQVVRGDSAAYFCASSPVTGNEQYFGPGTRLTVT.

This clone was seen only a few times. The J gene is TRBJ2-3, the V gene TRBV5-6, with D perhaps given as TRBD1 or TRBD2 (6 bases each). CDR1 SGHDT and CDR2 YYEEEE come from the germline V gene. Trimming took off 6 bases at V and 5 bases at J, with 25 bases between the two ends. The length of the CDR3 is 17 residues. The CDR3 protein is CASTLLRIRGRRDTQYF. The CDR3 DNA sequence: TGTGCCAGCACCCTGCTGAGAATAAGGGGGAGGAGAGATACGCAGTATTTT. Full variable domain (outside the CDR3, taken from reference TRBV5-6 and TRBJ2-3): DAGVTQSPTHLIKTRGQQVTLRCSPKSGHDTVSWYQQALGQGPQFIFQYYEEEERQRGNFPDRFSGHQFPNYSSELNVNALLLGDSALYLCASTLLRIRGRRDTQYFGPGTRLTVL.

V is TRBV28 and J is TRBJ2-6; 7 nucleotides match TRBD2. The CDR3 runs to 19 residues. Germline V CDR1 and CDR2: MDHEN, SYDVKM. Trimming cost V 3 bases and J 0 bases; bases outside gene matches: 11. The CDR3 nucleotides read TGTGCCAGCAGTTTTCTACGCGGGAGCGTACTCTCTGGGGCCAACGTCCTGACTTTC. Translating gives CASSFLRGSVLSGANVLTF.

V usage is TRBV7-9 and J usage is TRBJ1-5; D gene uncertain. Trimming removed 6 bases at V and 0 bases at J, with 12 bases between. Germline V gene data show CDR1 as SEHNR and CDR2 as FQNEAQ (reference sequence). The CDR3 length is 15 residues. The CDR3 DNA follows: TGTGCCAGCAGTCATGGACTGCTTAGCAATCAGCCCCAGCATTTT. It encodes CASSHGLLSNQPQHF.

V and J are TRBV5-1 and TRBJ2-3; D remains ambiguous. The CDR3 is 13 residues long. Germline lookup yields CDR1 SGHRS and CDR2 YFSETQ. The V and J ends lost 2 bases and 3 bases respectively, with 7 bases between them. CDR3 protein: CASSLPVTDTQYF. The DNA for the CDR3 is TGCGCCAGCAGCTTACCAGTAACAGATACGCAGTATTTT.

This clone was recorded only once. The rearrangement links TRBV28 to TRBJ2-5; D ambiguous. Germline V gives CDR1 MDHEN, CDR2 SYDVKM. The CDR3 runs to 15 residues. V shed 6 bases and J shed 6 bases, with 20 bases lying between them. The CDR3 DNA reads TGTGCCAGCAGCCCACCGAAGGGAAATACAAAGACCCAGTACTTC. It codes for CASSPPKGNTKTQYF.

This sequence joins TRBV9 and TRBJ2-7; 8 nucleotides match TRBD1. The CDR3 loop spans 16 amino acids. V lost 4 bases to trimming and J lost 5 bases; unmatched junction nucleotides: 14. Germline loops: CDR1 SGDLS, CDR2 YYNGEE. The CDR3 spells CASSMTGATTGDEQYF. The CDR3, as DNA: TGTGCCAGCAGCATGACAGGGGCCACCACTGGGGACGAGCAGTACTTC. The full variable domain, with the rest looked up from reference TRBV9 and TRBJ2-7, is DSGVTQTPKHLITATGQRVTLRCSPRSGDLSVYWYQQSLDQGLQFLIQYYNGEERAKGNILERFSAQQFPDLHSELNLSSLELGDSALYFCASSMTGATTGDEQYFGPGTRLTVT.

The chain is built from TRBV19 and TRBJ2-3; D unclear. V was clipped by 1 base and J by 7 bases, with 12 bases between them. CDR3 length equals 14 residues. Germline V CDR1 and CDR2: LNHDA, SQIVND (reference sequence). For the CDR3, the DNA is TGTGCCAGTAGTATAGGGGTGAACGTGAATACGCAGTATTTT. Translation gives CASSIGVNVNTQYF.

The J gene is TRBJ1-5, the V gene TRBV7-9, with a weak D call TRBD1 (5 bases). CDR3 length equals 15 residues. Germline V gives CDR1 SEHNR, CDR2 FQNEAQ (reference sequence). The ends were cut back, 0 bases at V and 3 bases at J, with 9 bases in the middle. CDR3: CASSLAGGTNQPQHF. The CDR3 DNA sequence: TGTGCCAGCAGCTTAGCGGGGGGAACCAATCAGCCCCAGCATTTT.

The chain joins TRBV5-1 to TRBJ2-7, with 7 bases lining up with TRBD2. Germline values: CDR1 SGHRS, CDR2 YFSETQ. This CDR3 spans 13 amino acids. V lost 6 bases to trimming and J lost 2 bases; unmatched junction nucleotides: 5. The CDR3 is CASKLGGTYEQYF. CDR3 bases: TGCGCCAGCAAACTCGGGGGGACCTACGAGCAGTACTTC.

V usage is TRBV6-2 or TRBV6-3 and J usage is TRBJ2-3, with D perhaps matching TRBD2 (6 bases). CDR1 and CDR2 (germline): MNHEY, SVGEGT. The CDR3 is 17 residues long. The germline V and J ends were trimmed by 2 bases and 1 base, with 16 bases remaining between them. The CDR3 region has the DNA TGTGCCAGCAGTTACGGGGACTCGTACTTTGGCACAGATACGCAGTATTTT. Its translation is CASSYGDSYFGTDTQYF.

V gene TRBV28 combines with J gene TRBJ2-7, with 7 bases aligning to TRBD1. Looked up from germline, CDR1 is MDHEN and CDR2 is SYDVKM. This CDR3 spans 13 amino acids. J lost 2 bases, V lost 5 bases, and 3 bases had no gene match. In DNA, the CDR3 is TGTGCCAGCAGTCACAGGGGAACCTACGAGCAGTACTTC. Protein sequence: CASSHRGTYEQYF.

The chain recombines TRBV28 with TRBJ1-6; no firm D call. The CDR3 consists of 14 residues. Trimming removed 6 bases from V and 7 bases from J, with 13 bases in between. Germline V gene sequence: CDR1 MDHEN, CDR2 SYDVKM. In nucleotides, the CDR3 is TGTGCCAGCAGGAGCCCGCTGGGAAATTCACCCCTCCACTTT. Translation gives CASRSPLGNSPLHF.

J is TRBJ1-2 and V is TRBV28; D unclear. This CDR3 has 13 residues. Germline V lookup: CDR1 MDHEN, CDR2 SYDVKM. Trimming stripped 3 bases from V and 5 bases from J, with 10 bases between. Here the CDR3 DNA reads TGTGCCAGCAGTTTGTCCGCCAAGTATGGCTACACCTTC. This translates into CASSLSAKYGYTF.

The V gene is TRBV19, the J gene TRBJ1-6; the D is unclear. Between the trimmed V and J ends, which lost 5 bases and 9 bases, there was a span of 8 bases. The CDR3 length is 12 residues. CDR1 and CDR2 (germline): LNHDA, SQIVND (reference sequence). Here the CDR3 reads CASSDDGSPLHF. As DNA, the CDR3 is TGTGCCAGTAGTGACGACGGTTCACCCCTCCACTTT.